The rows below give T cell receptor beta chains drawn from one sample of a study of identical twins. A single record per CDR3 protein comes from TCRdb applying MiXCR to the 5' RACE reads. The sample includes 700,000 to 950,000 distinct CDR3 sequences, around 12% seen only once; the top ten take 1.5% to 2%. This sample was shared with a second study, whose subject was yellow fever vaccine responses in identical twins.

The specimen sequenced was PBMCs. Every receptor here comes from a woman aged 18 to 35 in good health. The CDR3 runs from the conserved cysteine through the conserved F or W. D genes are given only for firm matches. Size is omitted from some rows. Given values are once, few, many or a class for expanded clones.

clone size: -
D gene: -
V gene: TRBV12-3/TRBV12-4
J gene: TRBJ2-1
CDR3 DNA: TGTGCCAGCAGTTCCTTGCGGGGTAGTGAGCAGTTCTTC
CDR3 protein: CASSSLRGSEQFF

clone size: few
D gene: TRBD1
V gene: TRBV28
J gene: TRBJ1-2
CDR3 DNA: TGTGCCAGCAGTGAGGGACAGGGGGGCTATGGCTACACCTTC
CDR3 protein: CASSEGQGGYGYTF

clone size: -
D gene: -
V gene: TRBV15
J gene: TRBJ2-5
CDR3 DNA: TGTGCCACCAGCCCTCTCGGGGCAGACCAAGAGACCCAGTACTTC
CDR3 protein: CATSPLGADQETQYF

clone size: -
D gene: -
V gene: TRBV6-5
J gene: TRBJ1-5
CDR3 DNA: TGTGCCAGCAGTTACTCGGTATTGGGTCAGCCCCAGCATTTT
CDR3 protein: CASSYSVLGQPQHF

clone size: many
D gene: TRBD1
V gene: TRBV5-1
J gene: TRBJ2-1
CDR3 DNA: TGCGCCAGCAGACGGGACAGGGGGGGCAATGAGCAGTTCTTC
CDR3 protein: CASRRDRGGNEQFF

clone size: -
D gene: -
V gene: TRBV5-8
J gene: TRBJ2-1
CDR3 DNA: TGTGCCAGCAGCCCGCGGGTTTCGACTAACAATGCCTACAATGAGCAGTTCTTC
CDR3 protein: CASSPRVSTNNAYNEQFF

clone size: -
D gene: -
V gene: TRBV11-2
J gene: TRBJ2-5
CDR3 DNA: TGTGCCAGCAGCTTAGTCCTAGACCAAGAGACCCAGTACTTC
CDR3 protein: CASSLVLDQETQYF

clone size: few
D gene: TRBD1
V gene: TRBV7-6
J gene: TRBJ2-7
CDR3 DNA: TGTGCCAGCAGCTTAGTGGACAGGGGGCAATCCTACGAGCAGTACTTC
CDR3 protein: CASSLVDRGQSYEQYF

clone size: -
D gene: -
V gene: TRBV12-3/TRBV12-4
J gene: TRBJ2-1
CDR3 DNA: TGTGCCAGCAGCCCCTTGTATGAGCAGTTCTTC
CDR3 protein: CASSPLYEQFF

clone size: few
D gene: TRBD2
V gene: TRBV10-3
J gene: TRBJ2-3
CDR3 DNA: TGTGCCATCAGGGGGACTAGCGGGAGCCCAGATACGCAGTATTTT
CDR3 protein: CAIRGTSGSPDTQYF

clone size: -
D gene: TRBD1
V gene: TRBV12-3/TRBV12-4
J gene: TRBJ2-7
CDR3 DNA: TGTGCCAGCAGAACCGTACAGGGGGCCTACGAGCAGTACTTC
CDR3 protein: CASRTVQGAYEQYF

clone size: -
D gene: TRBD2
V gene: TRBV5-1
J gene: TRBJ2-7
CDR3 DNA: TGCGCCAGCAGCTTGGTGGTAGGGAGGGTAGGATCCTACGAGCAGTACTTC
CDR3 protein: CASSLVVGRVGSYEQYF

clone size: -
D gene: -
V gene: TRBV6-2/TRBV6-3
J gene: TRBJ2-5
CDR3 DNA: TGTGCCAGCGTGCAGACGCCGGAGACCCAGTACTTC
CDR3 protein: CASVQTPETQYF

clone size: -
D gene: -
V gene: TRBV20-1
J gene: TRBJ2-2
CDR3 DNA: TGCAGTGCTAGAGGGGGCGGAGAGGGAACCGGGGAGCTGTTTTTT
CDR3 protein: CSARGGGEGTGELFF

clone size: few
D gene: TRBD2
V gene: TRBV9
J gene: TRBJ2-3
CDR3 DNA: TGTGCCAGCAGCCCATCGCCCGGGACTAGCGGTAGTAGTACGCAGTATTTT
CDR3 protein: CASSPSPGTSGSSTQYF

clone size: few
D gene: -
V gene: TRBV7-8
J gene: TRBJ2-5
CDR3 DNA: TGTGCCAGCAGATTAACGGGGGGCGGGGAGACCCAGTACTTC
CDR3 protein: CASRLTGGGETQYF

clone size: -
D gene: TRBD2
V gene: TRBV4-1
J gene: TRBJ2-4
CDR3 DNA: TGCGCCAGCAGCCAAACCGGAGTGGCGGGGGGGCTCTCCAAAAACATTCAGTACTTC
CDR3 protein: CASSQTGVAGGLSKNIQYF

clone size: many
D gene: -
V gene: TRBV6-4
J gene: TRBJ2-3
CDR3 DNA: TGTGCCAGCAGTGACTCCGCAGAAGTAGCCACAGATACGCAGTATTTT
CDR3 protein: CASSDSAEVATDTQYF

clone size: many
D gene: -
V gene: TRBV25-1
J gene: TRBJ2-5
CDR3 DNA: TGTGCCAGCAGTGAGGACCGAGACCAAGAGACCCAGTACTTC
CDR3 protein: CASSEDRDQETQYF

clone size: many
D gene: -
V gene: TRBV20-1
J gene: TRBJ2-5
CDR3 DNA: TGCAGTGCTAGCGAAATCCCGCGGACGTTCCAAGAGACCCAGTACTTC
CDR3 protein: CSASEIPRTFQETQYF

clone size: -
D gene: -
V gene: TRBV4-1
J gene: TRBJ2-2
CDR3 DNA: TGCGCCAGCAGACGTACGGGCGGGGAGCTGTTTTTT
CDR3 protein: CASRRTGGELFF

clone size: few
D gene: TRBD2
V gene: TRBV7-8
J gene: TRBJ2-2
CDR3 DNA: TGTGCCAGCAGCACCTTAGCGGGAGCCGCGAACACCGGGGAGCTGTTTTTT
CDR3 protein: CASSTLAGAANTGELFF

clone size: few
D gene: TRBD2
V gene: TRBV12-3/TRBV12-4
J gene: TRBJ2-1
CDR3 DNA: TGTGCCAGCAGTTTAGCTTACTCAGGCCTAGCGGGAGTATGGAATGAGCAGTTCTTC
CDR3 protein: CASSLAYSGLAGVWNEQFF

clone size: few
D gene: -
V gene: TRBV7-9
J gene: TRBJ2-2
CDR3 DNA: TGTGCCAGCCCAACAAGGTGGGGGGCCGCGAACACCGGGGAGCTGTTTTTT
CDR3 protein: CASPTRWGAANTGELFF

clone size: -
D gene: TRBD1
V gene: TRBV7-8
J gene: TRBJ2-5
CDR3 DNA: TGTGCCAGCAGCTTAGCGGTCAGGGGGCTTGAGACCCAGTACTTC
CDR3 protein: CASSLAVRGLETQYF

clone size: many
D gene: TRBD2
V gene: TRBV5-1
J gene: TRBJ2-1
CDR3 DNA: TGCGCCACCTCTACAGCGGGAGTTAATGAGCAGTTCTTC
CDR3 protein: CATSTAGVNEQFF

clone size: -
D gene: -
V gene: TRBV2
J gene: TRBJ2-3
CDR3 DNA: TGTGCCAGCAGTGTCCAGGACAGTTTAAGTGATACGCAGTATTTT
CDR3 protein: CASSVQDSLSDTQYF

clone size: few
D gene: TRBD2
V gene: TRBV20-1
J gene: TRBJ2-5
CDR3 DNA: TGCAGTGCCTCCCCAGGGACGGGAGGGGAGGAGACCCAGTACTTC
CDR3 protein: CSASPGTGGEETQYF

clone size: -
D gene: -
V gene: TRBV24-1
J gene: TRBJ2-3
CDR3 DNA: TGTGCCACCAGTGATACCGGGACACCCACAGATACGCAGTATTTT
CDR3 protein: CATSDTGTPTDTQYF

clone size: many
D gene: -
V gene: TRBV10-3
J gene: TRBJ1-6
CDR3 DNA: TGTGCCATCAGTGAACGGGGGGCTGGTTCACCCCTCCACTTT
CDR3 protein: CAISERGAGSPLHF

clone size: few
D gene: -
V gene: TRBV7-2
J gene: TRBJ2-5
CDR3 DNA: TGTGCCAGCAGCTTAGGACCTTTGCCTTTAGAGACCCAGTACTTC
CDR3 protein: CASSLGPLPLETQYF

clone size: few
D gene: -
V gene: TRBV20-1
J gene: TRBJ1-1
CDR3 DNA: TGCAGTGCCAAATACCCGACTGAAGCTTTCTTT
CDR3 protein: CSAKYPTEAFF

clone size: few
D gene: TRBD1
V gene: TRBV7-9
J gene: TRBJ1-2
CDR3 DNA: TGTGCCAGCAGCTCCCGGACAGGGGGCAATTCGTATGGCTACACCTTC
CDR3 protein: CASSSRTGGNSYGYTF

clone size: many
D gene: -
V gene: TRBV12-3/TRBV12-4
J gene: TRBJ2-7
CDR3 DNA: TGTGCCAGCAGCCTAACCTACGAGCAGTACTTC
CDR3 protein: CASSLTYEQYF

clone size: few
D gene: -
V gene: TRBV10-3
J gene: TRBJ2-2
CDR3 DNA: TGTGCCATCCAAAGGGGACAGAACACCGGGGAGCTGTTTTTT
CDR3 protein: CAIQRGQNTGELFF

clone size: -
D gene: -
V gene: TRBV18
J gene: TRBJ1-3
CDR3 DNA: TGTGCCAGCTCACCAAATCGTAACGCTGGAAACACCATATATTTT
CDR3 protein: CASSPNRNAGNTIYF

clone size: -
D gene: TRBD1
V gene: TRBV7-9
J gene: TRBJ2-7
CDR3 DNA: TGTGCCAGCAGCTTAATTCCGGGACAGGGCTACGAGCAGTACTTC
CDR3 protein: CASSLIPGQGYEQYF

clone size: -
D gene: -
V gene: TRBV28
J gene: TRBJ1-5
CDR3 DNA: TGTGCCAGCAGTTCCGGCCAGACTAGCAATCAGCCCCAGCATTTT
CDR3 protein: CASSSGQTSNQPQHF

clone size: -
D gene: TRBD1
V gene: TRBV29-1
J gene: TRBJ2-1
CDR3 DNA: TGCAGCGTCAGAGGGGGCCATGAGCAGTTCTTC
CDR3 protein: CSVRGGHEQFF

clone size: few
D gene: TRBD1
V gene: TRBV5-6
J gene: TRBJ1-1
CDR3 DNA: TGTGCCAGCAGCAAACAGGGGGCGTTTGTTGAAGCTTTCTTT
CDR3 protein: CASSKQGAFVEAFF

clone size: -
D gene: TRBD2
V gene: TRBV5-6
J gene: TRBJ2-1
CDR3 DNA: TGTGCCAGCAGCTCCGGACTAGGTATAAGTCTCAATGAGCAGTTCTTC
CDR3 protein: CASSSGLGISLNEQFF

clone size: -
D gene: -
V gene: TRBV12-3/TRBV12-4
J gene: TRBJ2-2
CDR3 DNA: TGTGCCAGCAAGGTTGCCGGGGAGCTGTTTTTT
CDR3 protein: CASKVAGELFF

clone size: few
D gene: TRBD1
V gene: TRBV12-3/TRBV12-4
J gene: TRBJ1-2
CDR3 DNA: TGTGCCAGCAGTTTACTCGGTGCTGGACAGGGAGGCTATGGCTACACCTTC
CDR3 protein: CASSLLGAGQGGYGYTF

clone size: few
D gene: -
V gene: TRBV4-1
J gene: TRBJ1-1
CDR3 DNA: TGCGCCAGCAGCCGAAAAGGACAGTCGGCGGGCATAGGGGTTGAAGCTTTCTTT
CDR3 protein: CASSRKGQSAGIGVEAFF

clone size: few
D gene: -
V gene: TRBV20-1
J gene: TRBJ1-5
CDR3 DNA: TGCAGTGCCATCGACAGGAATAGCAATCAGCCCCAGCATTTT
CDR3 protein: CSAIDRNSNQPQHF

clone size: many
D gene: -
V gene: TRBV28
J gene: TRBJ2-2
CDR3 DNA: TGTGCCAGCAGGCCGCATGCGAACACCGGGGAGCTGTTTTTT
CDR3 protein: CASRPHANTGELFF

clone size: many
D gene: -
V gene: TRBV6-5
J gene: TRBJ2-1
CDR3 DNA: TGTGCCAGCAGTTACGGGGCAGGGGGGAATGAGCAGTTCTTC
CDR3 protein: CASSYGAGGNEQFF

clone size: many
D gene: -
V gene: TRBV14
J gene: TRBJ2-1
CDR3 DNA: TGTGCCAGCAGCCAAGTTCCTAGCGCTAGATACAATGAGCAGTTCTTC
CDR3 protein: CASSQVPSARYNEQFF